This TCR beta chain was captured in a study of identical twins. In TCRdb, the 5' RACE reads were re-called with MiXCR into one record per CDR3 protein. The table lists a few hundred thousand distinct CDR3 sequences, 8.5% to 9.5% of them singletons. About this clonotype itself: A read error is possible here, since a much larger clone lies one base away.

Per germline, CDR1 SGHAT and CDR2 FQNNGV. This CDR3 is built from 15 residues. The same sample was also used in a study of yellow fever vaccine responses in identical twins.

The receptor's source is a woman younger than 35 in good health. The specimen was CD8+ T cells sorted from blood. This rearrangement joins TRBV11-2 to TRBJ2-1, with 11 bases identical to TRBD2. This CDR3 reads CASGLDSGRGYEQFF. The CDR3 DNA is TGTGCCAGCGGCTTAGATAGCGGGAGGGGCTATGAGCAGTTCTTC.